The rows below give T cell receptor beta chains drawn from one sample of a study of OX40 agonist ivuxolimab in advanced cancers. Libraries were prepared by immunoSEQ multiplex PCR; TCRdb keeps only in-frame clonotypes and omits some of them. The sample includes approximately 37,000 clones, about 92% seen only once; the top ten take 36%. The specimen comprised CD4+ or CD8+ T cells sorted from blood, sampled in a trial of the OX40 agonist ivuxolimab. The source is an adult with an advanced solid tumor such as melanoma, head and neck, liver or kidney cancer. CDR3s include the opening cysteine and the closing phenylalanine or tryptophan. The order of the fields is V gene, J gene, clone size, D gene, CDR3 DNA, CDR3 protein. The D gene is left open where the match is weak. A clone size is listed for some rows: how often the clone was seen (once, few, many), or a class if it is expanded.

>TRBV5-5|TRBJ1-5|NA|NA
TGTGCCAGCAGCTTGGGGCCAGGAACGAATCAGCCCCAGCATTTT
CASSLGPGTNQPQHF
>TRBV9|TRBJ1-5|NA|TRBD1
TGTGCCAGCAGTCGGACAGGGGGTTTAAGGGAGCCCCAGCATTTT
CASSRTGGLREPQHF
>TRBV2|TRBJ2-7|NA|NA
TGTGCCAGTGTTTCGAACAGCTCCTACGAGCAGTACTTC
CASVSNSSYEQYF
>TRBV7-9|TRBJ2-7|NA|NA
TGTGCCAGCAGCCCCCTCCCCTCAGGGCACGAGCAGTACTTC
CASSPLPSGHEQYF
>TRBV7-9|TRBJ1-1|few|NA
TGTGCCAGCAGCTTATGGACGGATGAAGCTTTCTTT
CASSLWTDEAFF
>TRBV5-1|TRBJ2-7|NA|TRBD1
TGCGCCAGCAGCCCAAACCCAGGGGGCGAGCAGTACTTC
CASSPNPGGEQYF
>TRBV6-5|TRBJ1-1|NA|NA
TGTGCCAGCAGTCTTAAAGTATTTGCTGAAGCTTTCTTT
CASSLKVFAEAFF
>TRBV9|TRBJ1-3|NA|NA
TGTGCCAGCAGCGGGACCTACGCGGGAAACACCATATATTTT
CASSGTYAGNTIYF
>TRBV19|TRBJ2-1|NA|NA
TGTGCCAGTAGTAGGGACTCATACAATGAGCAGTTCTTC
CASSRDSYNEQFF
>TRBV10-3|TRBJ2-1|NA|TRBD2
TGTGCCATCAGTGCTAGCGGCAATGAGCAGTTCTTC
CAISASGNEQFF
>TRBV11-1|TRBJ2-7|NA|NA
TGTGCCAGCAGCTTAGTTCGGAACTACGAGCAGTACTTC
CASSLVRNYEQYF
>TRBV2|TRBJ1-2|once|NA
TGTGCCAGCAGTAGGGGGGAGCTAAACTATGGCTACACCTTC
CASSRGELNYGYTF
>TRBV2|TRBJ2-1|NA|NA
TGTGCCAGCAGACAGGGTTACAATGAGCAGTTCTTC
CASRQGYNEQFF
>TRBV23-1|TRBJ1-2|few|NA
TGCGCCAGCAGTCAATCGGGTCAGCGACCCTATGGCTACACCTTC
CASSQSGQRPYGYTF
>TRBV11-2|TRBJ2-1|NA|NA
TGTGCCAGCAGCTTAATCCGCTCAGCTTACAATGAGCAGTTCTTC
CASSLIRSAYNEQFF
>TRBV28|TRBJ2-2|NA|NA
TGTGCCAGCAGTTTTGACAGCGAGAAGGCGAACACCGGGGAGCTGTTTTTT
CASSFDSEKANTGELFF
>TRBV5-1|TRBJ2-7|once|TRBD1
TGCGCCAGCAGCTTTCGGGACAGGGGAGCCCTCGAGCAGTACTTC
CASSFRDRGALEQYF
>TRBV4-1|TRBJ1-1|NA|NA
TGCGCCAGCAGCCAAGAAGACGGGAACACTGAAGCTTTCTTT
CASSQEDGNTEAFF
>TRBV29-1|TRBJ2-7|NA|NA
TGCAGCGTTTTGGACCCAGAGGGGCAGTACTTC
CSVLDPEGQYF
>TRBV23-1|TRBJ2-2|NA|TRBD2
TGCGCCAGCAGTCAATTGGGGGGGGGAGTTATGATAACCGGGGAGCTGTTTTTT
CASSQLGGGVMITGELFF
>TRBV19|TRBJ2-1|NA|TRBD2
TGTGCCAGTAGTATTTGGCGGGAGGATAACAATGAGCAGTTCTTC
CASSIWREDNNEQFF
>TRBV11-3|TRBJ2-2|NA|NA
TGTGCCAGCAGCCCGGAACCCACCGGGGAGCTGTTTTTT
CASSPEPTGELFF
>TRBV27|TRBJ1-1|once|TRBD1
TGTGCCAGCAGTTTGGCGACAGGGGGAGATGCTGAAGCTTTCTTT
CASSLATGGDAEAFF
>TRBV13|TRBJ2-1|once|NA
TGTGCCAGCAGCTTACGTGAGGGTTGGAATGAGCAGTTCTTC
CASSLREGWNEQFF
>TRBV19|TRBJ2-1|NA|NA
TGTGCCAGTTTAGCAGGGGACCAATACAATGAGCAGTTCTTC
CASLAGDQYNEQFF
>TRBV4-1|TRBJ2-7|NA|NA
TGCGCCAGCAGCCAAATTGGGTACTCCTACGAGCAGTACTTC
CASSQIGYSYEQYF
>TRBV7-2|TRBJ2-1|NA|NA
TGTGCCAGCAGGCCCTCGGAGAGCTCCTACAATGAGCAGTTCTTC
CASRPSESSYNEQFF
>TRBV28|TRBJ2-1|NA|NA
TGTGCCAGCAGCGGTCCGGGACCTACAAGTCCCCTTCCTACTGGGAATGAGCAGTTCTTC
CASSGPGPTSPLPTGNEQFF
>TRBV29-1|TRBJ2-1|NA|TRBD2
TGCAGCGTTGAGGGACTAGCGGGAGGGTCTGAGCAGTTCTTC
CSVEGLAGGSEQFF
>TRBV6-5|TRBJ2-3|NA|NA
TGTGCCAGCCGGGTTTGGGCCAGCACAGATACGCAGTATTTT
CASRVWASTDTQYF
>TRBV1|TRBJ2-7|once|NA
TGCACCAGCAGCCAAGATCCGGGACACAGAAGGTACGAGCAGTACTTC
CTSSQDPGHRRYEQYF
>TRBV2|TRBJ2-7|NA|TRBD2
TGTGCCAGCTTTGGTCTGGCTAGCGGGCCTCCCTACGAGCAGTACTTC
CASFGLASGPPYEQYF
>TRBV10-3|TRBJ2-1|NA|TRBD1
TGTGCCATCAGTGAGTCGGTACAGGGGGCGTACAATGAGCAGTTCTTC
CAISESVQGAYNEQFF
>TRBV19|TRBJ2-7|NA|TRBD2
TGTGCCAGTAGTACAACTAGCGGGGGCCCCTACGAGCAGTACTTC
CASSTTSGGPYEQYF
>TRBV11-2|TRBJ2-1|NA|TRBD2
TGTGCCAGCAGTTATAGCGGGGGGGCCGTCGAGCAGTTCTTC
CASSYSGGAVEQFF
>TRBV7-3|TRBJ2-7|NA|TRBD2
TGTGCCAGCAGCTCCGGACTAGCGGGTAGCGAGCAGTACTTC
CASSSGLAGSEQYF